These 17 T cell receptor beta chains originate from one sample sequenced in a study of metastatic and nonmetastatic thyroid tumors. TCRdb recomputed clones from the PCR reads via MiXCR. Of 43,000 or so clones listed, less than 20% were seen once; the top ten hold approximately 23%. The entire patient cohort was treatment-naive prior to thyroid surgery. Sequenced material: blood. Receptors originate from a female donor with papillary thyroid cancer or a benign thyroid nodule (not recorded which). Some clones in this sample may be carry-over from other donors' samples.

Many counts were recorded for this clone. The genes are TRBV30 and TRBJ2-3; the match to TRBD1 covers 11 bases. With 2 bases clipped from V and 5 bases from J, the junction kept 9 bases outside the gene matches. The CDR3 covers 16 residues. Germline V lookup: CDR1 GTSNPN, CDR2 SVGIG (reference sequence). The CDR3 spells CAWSPRGQGVGDTQYF. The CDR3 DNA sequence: TGTGCCTGGAGTCCACGGGGACAGGGGGTGGGAGATACGCAGTATTTT.

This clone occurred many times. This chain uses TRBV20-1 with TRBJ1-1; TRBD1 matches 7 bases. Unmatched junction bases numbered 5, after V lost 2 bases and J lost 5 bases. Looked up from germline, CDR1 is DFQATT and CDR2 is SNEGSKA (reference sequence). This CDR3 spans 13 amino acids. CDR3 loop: CSARTGVGTEAFF. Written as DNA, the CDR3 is TGCAGTGCTAGAACAGGGGTAGGAACTGAAGCTTTCTTT.

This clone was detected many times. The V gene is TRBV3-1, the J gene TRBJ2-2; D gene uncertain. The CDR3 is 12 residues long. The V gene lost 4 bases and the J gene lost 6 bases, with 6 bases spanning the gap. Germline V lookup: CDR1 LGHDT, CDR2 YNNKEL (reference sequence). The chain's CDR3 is CASSLQPGELFF. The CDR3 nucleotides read TGTGCCAGCAGCCTACAACCCGGGGAGCTGTTTTTT.

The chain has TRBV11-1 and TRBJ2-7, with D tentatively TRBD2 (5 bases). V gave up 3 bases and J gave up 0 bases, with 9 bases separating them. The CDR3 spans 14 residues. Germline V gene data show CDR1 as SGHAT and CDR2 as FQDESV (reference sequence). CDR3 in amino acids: CASSLEVGSYEQYF. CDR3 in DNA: TGTGCCAGCAGCTTGGAGGTGGGCTCCTACGAGCAGTACTTC.

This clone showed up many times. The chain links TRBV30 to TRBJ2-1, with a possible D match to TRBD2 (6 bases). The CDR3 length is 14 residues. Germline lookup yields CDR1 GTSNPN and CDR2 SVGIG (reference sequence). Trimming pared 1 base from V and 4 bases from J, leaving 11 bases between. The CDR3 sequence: CAWSAGTGYNEQFF. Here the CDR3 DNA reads TGTGCCTGGAGTGCCGGGACTGGATACAATGAGCAGTTCTTC.

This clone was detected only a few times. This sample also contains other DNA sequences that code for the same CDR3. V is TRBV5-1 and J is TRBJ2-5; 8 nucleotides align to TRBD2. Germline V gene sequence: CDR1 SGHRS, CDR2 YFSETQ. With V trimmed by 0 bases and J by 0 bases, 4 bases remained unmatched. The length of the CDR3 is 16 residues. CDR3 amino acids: CASSLAASGYQETQYF. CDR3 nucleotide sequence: TGCGCCAGCAGCTTGGCGGCTAGCGGGTACCAAGAGACCCAGTACTTC.

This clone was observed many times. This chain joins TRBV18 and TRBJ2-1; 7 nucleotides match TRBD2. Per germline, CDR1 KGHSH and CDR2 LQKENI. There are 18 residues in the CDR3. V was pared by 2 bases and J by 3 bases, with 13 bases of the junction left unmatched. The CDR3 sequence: CASSPFPSGEGSYNEQFF. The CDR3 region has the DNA TGTGCCAGCTCACCATTCCCCAGCGGGGAGGGGAGCTACAATGAGCAGTTCTTC. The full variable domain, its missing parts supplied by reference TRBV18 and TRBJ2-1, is NAGVMQNPRHLVRRRGQEARLRCSPMKGHSHVYWYRQLPEEGLKFMVYLQKENIIDESGMPKERFSAEFPKEGPSILRIQQVVRGDSAAYFCASSPFPSGEGSYNEQFFGPGTRLTVL.

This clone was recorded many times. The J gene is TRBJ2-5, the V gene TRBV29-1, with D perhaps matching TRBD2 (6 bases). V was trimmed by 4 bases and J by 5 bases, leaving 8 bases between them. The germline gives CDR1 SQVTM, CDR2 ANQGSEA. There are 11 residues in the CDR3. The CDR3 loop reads CSVVGGETQYF. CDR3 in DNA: TGCAGCGTTGTAGGAGGGGAGACCCAGTACTTC.

The CDR3 bases are TGTGCCAGCAGCCCCTGGAATATTCCGGCCGGGGAGCTGTTTTTT. Protein product: CASSPWNIPAGELFF. The chain is built from TRBV7-6 and TRBJ2-2; D call uncertain. CDR3 length equals 15 residues. Germline values: CDR1 SGHVS, CDR2 FNYEAQ. The V gene lost 5 bases and the J gene lost 6 bases, with 16 bases spanning the gap. Looking up the rest from reference TRBV7-6 and TRBJ2-2 gives the full variable domain: GAGVSQSPRYKVTKRGQDVALRCDPISGHVSLYWYRQALGQGPEFLTYFNYEAQQDKSGLPNDRFSAERPEGSISTLTIQRTEQRDSAMYRCASSPWNIPAGELFFGEGSRLTVL.

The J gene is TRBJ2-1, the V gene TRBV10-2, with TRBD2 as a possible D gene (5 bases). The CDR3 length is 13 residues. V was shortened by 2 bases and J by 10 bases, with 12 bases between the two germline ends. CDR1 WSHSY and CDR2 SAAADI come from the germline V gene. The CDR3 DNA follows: TGCGCCAGCAGTGAGCTTGGGAGAAGCGAGCAGTTCTTC. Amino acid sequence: CASSELGRSEQFF.

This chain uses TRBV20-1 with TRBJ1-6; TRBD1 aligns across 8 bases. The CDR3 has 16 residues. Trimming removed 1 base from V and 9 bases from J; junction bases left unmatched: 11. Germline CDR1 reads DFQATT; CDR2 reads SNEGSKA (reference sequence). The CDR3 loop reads CSARGWAQGDASPLHF. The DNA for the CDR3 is TGCAGTGCTAGAGGGTGGGCACAGGGGGATGCTTCACCCCTCCACTTT.

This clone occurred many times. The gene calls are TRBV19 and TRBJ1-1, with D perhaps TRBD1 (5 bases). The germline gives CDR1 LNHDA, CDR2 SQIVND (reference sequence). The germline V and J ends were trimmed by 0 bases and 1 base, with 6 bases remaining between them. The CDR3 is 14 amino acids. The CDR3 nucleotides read TGTGCCAGTAGTATAGAGGGGGAGAACACTGAAGCTTTCTTT. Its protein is CASSIEGENTEAFF.

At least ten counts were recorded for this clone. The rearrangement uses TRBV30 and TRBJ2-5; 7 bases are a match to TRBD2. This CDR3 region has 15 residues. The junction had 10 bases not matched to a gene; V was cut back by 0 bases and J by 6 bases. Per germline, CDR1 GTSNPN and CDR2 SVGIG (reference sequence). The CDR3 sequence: CAWSVLGGSVKTQYF. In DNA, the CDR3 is TGTGCCTGGAGTGTATTGGGCGGGAGTGTGAAGACCCAGTACTTC.

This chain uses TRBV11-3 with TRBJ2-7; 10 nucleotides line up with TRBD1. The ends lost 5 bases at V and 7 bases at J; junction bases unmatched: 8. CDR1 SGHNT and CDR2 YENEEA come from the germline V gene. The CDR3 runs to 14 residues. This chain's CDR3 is CASSPAWTGGEQYF. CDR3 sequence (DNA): TGTGCCAGCAGCCCAGCCTGGACAGGGGGGGAGCAGTACTTC.

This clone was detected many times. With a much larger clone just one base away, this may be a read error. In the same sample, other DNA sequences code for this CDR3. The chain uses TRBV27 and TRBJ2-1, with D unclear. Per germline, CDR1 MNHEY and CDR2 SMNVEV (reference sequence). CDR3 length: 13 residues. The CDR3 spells CASSLSPRNGQFF. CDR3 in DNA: TGTGCCAGCAGTTTATCCCCTAGGAATGGGCAGTTCTTC.

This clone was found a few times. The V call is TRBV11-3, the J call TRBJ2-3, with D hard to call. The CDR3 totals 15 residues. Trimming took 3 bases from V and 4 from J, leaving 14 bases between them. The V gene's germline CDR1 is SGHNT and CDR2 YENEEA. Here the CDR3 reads CASSFERLGADTQYF. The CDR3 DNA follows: TGTGCCAGCAGCTTCGAGCGACTTGGAGCAGATACGCAGTATTTT.

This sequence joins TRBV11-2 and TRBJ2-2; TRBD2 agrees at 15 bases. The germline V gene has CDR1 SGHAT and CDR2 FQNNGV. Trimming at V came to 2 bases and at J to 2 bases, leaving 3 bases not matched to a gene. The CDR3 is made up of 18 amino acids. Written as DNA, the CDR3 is TGTGCCAGCAGCTTAAGGACTAGCGGGAGGGCCAACACCGGGGAGCTGTTTTTT. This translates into CASSLRTSGRANTGELFF.